This T cell receptor beta chain was found in a study of yellow fever vaccine responses in identical twins. TCRdb used MiXCR to reprocess the RT-PCR reads, holding one entry per CDR3 protein. The sample lists about 19,000 distinct CDR3 sequences; roughly 70% were seen once. This CDR3 has 14 amino acids. V shed 3 bases and J shed 3 bases, with 9 bases lying between them. The chain uses TRBV12-3 or TRBV12-4 and TRBJ1-5; TRBD1 is a possible D gene (6 bases). The specimen was T cells from blood (PBMCs), unsorted or a sorted subset (not recorded which), collected before or after yellow fever vaccination (not recorded which). This TCR was sampled from a woman between 18 and 29 years old who received the yellow fever vaccine. Here the CDR3 DNA reads TGTGCCAGCAGTTTTAGGGGGATCAATCAGCCCCAGCATTTT. Translating it yields CASSFRGINQPQHF.